This T cell receptor (beta chain) was identified during a study of CD8 T cells in ankylosing spondylitis. General study points: Disease-linked clones reportedly concentrated significantly in matched ankylosing spondylitis synovial fluid.

Each CDR3 protein gets one entry after TCRdb re-called the 5' RACE reads with MiXCR. This sample has around 300,000 distinct CDR3 sequences, with roughly 14% found just once. A remark on this clonotype: Its cognate antigen is unknown.

Germline-derived CDR1 and CDR2 are ENHRY and SYGVKD. The ends were cut back, 9 bases at V and 1 base at J, with 16 bases in the middle. This CDR3 contains 14 residues. The specimen sequenced was blood, either unsorted or a sorted T cell fraction (not recorded which). The chain is built from TRBV10-3 and TRBJ2-7, with D possibly TRBD2 on 6 matching bases. This receptor was taken from a male donor with ankylosing spondylitis or in good health (not recorded which). CDR3 bases: TGTGCCATGGCCGGGAGCCGAGGGTCCTACGAGCAGTACTTC. This gives the protein CAMAGSRGSYEQYF.